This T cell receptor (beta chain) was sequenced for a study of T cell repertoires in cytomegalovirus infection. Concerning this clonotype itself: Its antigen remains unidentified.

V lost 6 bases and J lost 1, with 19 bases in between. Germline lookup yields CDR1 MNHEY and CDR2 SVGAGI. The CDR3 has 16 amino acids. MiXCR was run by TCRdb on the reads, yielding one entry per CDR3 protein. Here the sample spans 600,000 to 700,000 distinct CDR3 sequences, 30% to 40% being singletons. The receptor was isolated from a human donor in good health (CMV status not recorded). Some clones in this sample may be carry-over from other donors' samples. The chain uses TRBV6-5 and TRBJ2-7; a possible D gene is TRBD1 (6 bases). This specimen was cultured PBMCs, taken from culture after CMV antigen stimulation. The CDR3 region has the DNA TGTGCCAGCAGCCGAGGGACACCCGGACGGTCCTACGAGCAGTACTTC. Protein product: CASSRGTPGRSYEQYF.